A single sample gave rise to the 17 T cell receptor beta chains below, sequenced in a study of blood T cell repertoires in COVID-19. Method: immunoSEQ multiplex PCR; TCRdb's copy keeps in-frame clones and lacks some. The sample holds roughly 69,000 clones; about 80% are singletons and the top ten take approximately 15%. Material: peripheral blood. These receptors were collected from a man in his 60s with COVID-19, enrolled during active disease.

The rearrangement uses TRBV28 and TRBJ2-5, with D unclear. Germline CDR1 reads MDHEN; CDR2 reads SYDVKM. Trimming removed 2 bases at V and 1 base at J, with 11 bases between. The CDR3 extends over 15 amino acids. This CDR3 reads CASSLVTNIQETQYF. The CDR3 DNA sequence: TGTGCCAGCAGTTTAGTCACAAATATCCAAGAGACCCAGTACTTC.

V and J are TRBV13 and TRBJ1-1; D remains ambiguous. Germline V gene data show CDR1 as PRHDT and CDR2 as FYEKMQ (reference sequence). The V end lost 2 bases, the J end lost 4 bases, and 14 bases lay between the germline ends. CDR3 size: 15 residues. CDR3 in amino acids: CASSLSDTGGTEAFF. DNA of the CDR3: TGTGCCAGCAGCTTAAGTGACACCGGAGGCACTGAAGCTTTCTTT.

V and J are TRBV5-4 and TRBJ2-5; the D gene is possibly TRBD2 (5 bases). The germline V and J ends were trimmed by 4 bases and 1 base, with 11 bases remaining between them. This CDR3 region has 14 residues. The germline gives CDR1 SGHNT, CDR2 YYREEE (reference sequence). CDR3 nucleotide sequence: TGTGCCAGCAGCCGACACAGCGGCCAAGAGACCCAGTACTTC. It encodes CASSRHSGQETQYF.

This clone was counted at least ten times. The chain carries TRBV4-2 and TRBJ1-4; D perhaps matches TRBD1 (5 bases). Looked up from germline, CDR1 is LGHNA and CDR2 is YNFKEQ. This CDR3 contains 17 residues. V lost 4 bases and J lost 4, with 19 bases in between. In nucleotides, the CDR3 is TGTGCCAGCAGCCGCCGCAGTCGTGCAGGGAATAATGAAAAACTGTTTTTT. This sequence encodes CASSRRSRAGNNEKLFF.

This clone was picked up one time. This chain links TRBV7-3 with TRBJ2-3; D possibly corresponds to TRBD1 (5 bases). The CDR3 has 16 residues. Between the trimmed V and J ends, which lost 5 bases and 1 base, there was a span of 16 bases. CDR1 is SGHTA, CDR2 FQGTGA, per germline. CDR3 region: CASSPVGAFGTDTQYF. The CDR3 nucleotides read TGTGCCAGCAGCCCAGTAGGGGCGTTCGGCACAGATACGCAGTATTTT.

V usage is TRBV10-2 and J usage is TRBJ2-3; 9 bases agree with TRBD2. The V gene end was trimmed by 3 bases and the J gene end by 5 bases; junction bases not matched to a gene: 9. This CDR3 has 16 amino acids. Germline V gene sequence: CDR1 WSHSY, CDR2 SAAADI. The CDR3 region has the DNA TGCGCCAGCAGTGACCTAGCGGGGCAACCTGTAGATACGCAGTATTTT. It translates to CASSDLAGQPVDTQYF.

The V gene is TRBV18, the J gene TRBJ1-5; weak D call: TRBD1 (5 bases). The V end was cut by 4 bases, the J end by 0 bases, with 10 bases between. The length of the CDR3 is 15 residues. CDR1 is KGHSH and CDR2 is LQKENI in the germline V gene. The chain's CDR3 is CASSQLGDSNQPQHF. The DNA of the CDR3 is TGTGCCAGCTCACAGTTAGGGGATAGCAATCAGCCCCAGCATTTT.

This chain links TRBV30 with TRBJ1-2; D gene unclear. The length of the CDR3 is 13 residues. The germline gives CDR1 GTSNPN, CDR2 SVGIG (reference sequence). The V gene lost 2 bases and the J gene lost 2 bases, with 9 bases spanning the gap. CDR3 DNA: TGTGCCTGGAGTTTAGATCCAAACTATGGCTACACCTTC. Translating it yields CAWSLDPNYGYTF.

The chain employs TRBV5-1 and TRBJ2-5; a possible D gene is TRBD2 (6 bases). Per the germline V gene, CDR1 is SGHRS and CDR2 is YFSETQ. V was clipped by 0 bases and J by 2 bases, with 11 bases between them. This CDR3 spans 15 amino acids. This CDR3 is CASSLGRDFQETQYF. DNA of the CDR3: TGCGCCAGCAGCTTGGGCCGGGACTTTCAAGAGACCCAGTACTTC.

The J gene is TRBJ2-6, the V gene TRBV27, with unresolved D. From germline, CDR1 is MNHEY and CDR2 SMNVEV (reference sequence). This CDR3 region has 15 residues. Trimming cost V 3 bases and J 0 bases, with 6 bases left between them. CDR3 sequence (DNA): TGTGCCAGCAGTTTCCGTCTCTCTGGGGCCAACGTCCTGACTTTC. As protein: CASSFRLSGANVLTF.

The gene calls are TRBV18 and TRBJ2-7; 9 nucleotides line up with TRBD1. Germline trimming cut 5 bases from V and 6 bases from J; bases unmatched to any gene: 14. Looked up from germline, CDR1 is KGHSH and CDR2 is LQKENI. This CDR3 is built from 16 residues. CDR3: CASSSRPGQGAGEQYF. CDR3 DNA: TGTGCCAGCTCATCCCGTCCGGGACAGGGCGCGGGCGAGCAGTACTTC.

This clone was seen more than once but under ten times. The V gene is TRBV30, the J gene TRBJ2-4, with TRBD2 identical over 13 bases. The CDR3 extends over 17 amino acids. Germline CDR1 GTSNPN, CDR2 SVGIG (reference sequence). The junction had 8 bases not matched to a gene; V was cut back by 0 bases and J by 6 bases. The CDR3 protein is CAWSVQGLAGLGNIQYF. Written as DNA, the CDR3 is TGTGCCTGGAGTGTACAGGGACTAGCGGGACTTGGAAACATTCAGTACTTC.

This clone was counted at least ten times. The rearrangement uses TRBV19 and TRBJ1-2; D is ambiguous. The V gene's germline CDR1 is LNHDA and CDR2 SQIVND (reference sequence). The CDR3 loop spans 12 amino acids. V lost 5 bases to trimming and J lost 7 bases, with 11 bases between them. The CDR3 is CASSLPPSGYTF. The CDR3, as DNA: TGTGCCAGTAGTCTTCCTCCGTCTGGCTACACCTTC. Full variable domain (rest looked up from reference TRBV19 and TRBJ1-2): DGGITQSPKYLFRKEGQNVTLSCEQNLNHDAMYWYRQDPGQGLRLIYYSQIVNDFQKGDIAEGYSVSREKKESFPLTVTSAQKNPTAFYLCASSLPPSGYTFGSGTRLTVV.

V and J are TRBV5-1 and TRBJ2-3, with D possibly being TRBD1 (6 bases). The CDR3 sequence is 15 residues long. The germline V gene encodes CDR1 SGHRS and CDR2 YFSETQ. With 4 bases removed from V and 1 base from J, the gap between germline ends came to 13 bases. Written as DNA, the CDR3 is TGCGCCAGCAGCCCTGGGGCAGGGGGCACAGATACGCAGTATTTT. Its translation is CASSPGAGGTDTQYF.

This clone was seen only a few times. This rearrangement joins TRBV6-6 to TRBJ2-7; possible D gene TRBD1, 5 bases. V lost 2 bases, J lost 6 bases, and 14 bases lay in between. The germline CDR1 and CDR2 sequences are MNHNY and SVGAGI (reference sequence). The CDR3 covers 14 residues. This CDR3 reads CASSYPTGASEQYF. The CDR3 bases are TGTGCCAGCAGTTACCCAACAGGCGCCTCCGAGCAGTACTTC.

The chain couples TRBV3-1 (or the pseudogene TRBV3-2) to TRBJ2-1; D is perhaps TRBD1 (6 bases). Germline V gene sequence: CDR1 LGHDT, CDR2 YNNKEL (reference sequence). The ends were cut back, 4 bases at V and 2 bases at J, with 12 bases in the middle. The CDR3 is 15 amino acids. The CDR3 nucleotides are TGTGCCAGCAGCCCGTGGACAGCTACCTACAATGAGCAGTTCTTC. Translating gives CASSPWTATYNEQFF.

The chain recombines TRBV3-1 (or the pseudogene TRBV3-2) with TRBJ2-1; 13 bases agree with TRBD2. With 6 bases clipped from V and 7 bases from J, the junction kept 6 bases outside the gene matches. Germline CDR1 is LGHDT and CDR2 is YNNKEL (reference sequence). The CDR3 is 15 amino acids. The CDR3 DNA sequence: TGTGCCAGCAGTCTCGGGACTAGCGGGGCAAATGAGCAGTTCTTC. This codes for CASSLGTSGANEQFF.